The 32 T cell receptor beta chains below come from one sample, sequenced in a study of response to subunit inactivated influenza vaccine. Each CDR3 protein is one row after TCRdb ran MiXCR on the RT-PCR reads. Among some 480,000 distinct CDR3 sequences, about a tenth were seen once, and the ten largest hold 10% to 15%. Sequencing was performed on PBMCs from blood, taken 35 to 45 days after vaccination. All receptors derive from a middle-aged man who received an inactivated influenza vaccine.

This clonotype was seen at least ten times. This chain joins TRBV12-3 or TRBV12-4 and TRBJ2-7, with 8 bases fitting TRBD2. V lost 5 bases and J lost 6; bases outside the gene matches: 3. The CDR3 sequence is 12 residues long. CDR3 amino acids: CASSGLAAEQYF. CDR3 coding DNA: TGTGCCAGCAGTGGACTAGCTGCCGAGCAGTACTTC.

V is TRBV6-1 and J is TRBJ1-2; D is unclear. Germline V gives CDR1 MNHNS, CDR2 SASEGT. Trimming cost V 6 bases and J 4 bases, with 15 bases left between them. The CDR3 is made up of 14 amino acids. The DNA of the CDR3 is TGTGCCAGCAGAACAACGGGCCTCCTCTATGGCTACACCTTC. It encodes CASRTTGLLYGYTF.

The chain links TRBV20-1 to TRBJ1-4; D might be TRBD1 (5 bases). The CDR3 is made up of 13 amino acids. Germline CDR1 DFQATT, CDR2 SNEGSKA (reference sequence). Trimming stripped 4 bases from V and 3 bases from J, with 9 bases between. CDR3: CSAIRGPNEKLFF. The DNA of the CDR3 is TGCAGTGCTATAAGGGGACCTAATGAAAAACTGTTTTTT.

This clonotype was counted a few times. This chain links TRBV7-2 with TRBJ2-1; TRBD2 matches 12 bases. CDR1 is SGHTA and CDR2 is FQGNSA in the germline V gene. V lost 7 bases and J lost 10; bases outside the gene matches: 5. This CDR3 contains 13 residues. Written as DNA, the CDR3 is TGTGCCAGCACCGGACTAGCGGGGAGAGAGCAGTTCTTC. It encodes CASTGLAGREQFF.

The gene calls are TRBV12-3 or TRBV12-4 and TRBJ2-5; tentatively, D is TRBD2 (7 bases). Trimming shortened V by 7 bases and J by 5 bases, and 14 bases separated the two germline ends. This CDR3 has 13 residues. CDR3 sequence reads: CASTWGGLETQYF. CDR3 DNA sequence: TGTGCCAGCACCTGGGGGGGGCTGGAGACCCAGTACTTC.

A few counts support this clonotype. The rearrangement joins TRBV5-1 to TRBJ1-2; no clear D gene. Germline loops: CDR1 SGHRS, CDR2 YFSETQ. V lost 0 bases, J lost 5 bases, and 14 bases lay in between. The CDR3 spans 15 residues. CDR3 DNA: TGCGCCAGCAGCTTGGGGTCCGGCCGCACTTATGGCTACACCTTC. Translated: CASSLGSGRTYGYTF.

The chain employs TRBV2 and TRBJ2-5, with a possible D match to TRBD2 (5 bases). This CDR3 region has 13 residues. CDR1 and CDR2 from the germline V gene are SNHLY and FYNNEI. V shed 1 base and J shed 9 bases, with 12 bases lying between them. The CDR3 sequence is CASSEERADSQYF. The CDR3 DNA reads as TGTGCCAGCAGTGAAGAACGAGCGGATTCCCAGTACTTC.

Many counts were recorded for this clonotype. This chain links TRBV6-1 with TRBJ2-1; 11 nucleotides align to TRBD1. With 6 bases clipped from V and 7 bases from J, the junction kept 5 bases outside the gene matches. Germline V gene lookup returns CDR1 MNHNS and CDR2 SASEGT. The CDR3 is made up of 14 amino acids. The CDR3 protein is CASRSGTGGNEQFF. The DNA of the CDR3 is TGTGCCAGCAGATCCGGGACAGGGGGGAATGAGCAGTTCTTC.

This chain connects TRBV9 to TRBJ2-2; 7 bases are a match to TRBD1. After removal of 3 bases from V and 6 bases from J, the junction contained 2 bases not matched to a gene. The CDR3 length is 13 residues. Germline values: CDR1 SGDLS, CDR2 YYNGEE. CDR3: CASSADRAGELFF. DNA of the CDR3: TGTGCCAGCAGCGCAGACAGGGCCGGGGAGCTGTTTTTT.

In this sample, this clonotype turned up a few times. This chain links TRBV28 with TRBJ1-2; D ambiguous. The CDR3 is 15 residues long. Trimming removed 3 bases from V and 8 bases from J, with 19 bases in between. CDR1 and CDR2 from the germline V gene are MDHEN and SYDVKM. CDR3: CASSFRAGPDIGYTF. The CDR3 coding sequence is TGTGCCAGCAGTTTCCGAGCCGGGCCGGATATCGGCTACACCTTC.

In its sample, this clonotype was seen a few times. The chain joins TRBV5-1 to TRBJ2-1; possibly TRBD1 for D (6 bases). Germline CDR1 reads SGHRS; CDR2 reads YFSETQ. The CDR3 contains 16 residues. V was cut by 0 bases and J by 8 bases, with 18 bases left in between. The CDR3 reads CASSLAGPGVTHEQFF. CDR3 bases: TGCGCCAGCAGCTTGGCGGGACCAGGGGTAACCCATGAGCAGTTCTTC.

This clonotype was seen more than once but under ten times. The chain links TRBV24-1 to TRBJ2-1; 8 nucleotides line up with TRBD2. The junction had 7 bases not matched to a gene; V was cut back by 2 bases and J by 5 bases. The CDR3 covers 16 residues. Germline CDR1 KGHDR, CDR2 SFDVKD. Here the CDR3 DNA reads TGTGCCACCAGTGATTGGACTAGCTCCCTAGACAATGAGCAGTTCTTC. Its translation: CATSDWTSSLDNEQFF.

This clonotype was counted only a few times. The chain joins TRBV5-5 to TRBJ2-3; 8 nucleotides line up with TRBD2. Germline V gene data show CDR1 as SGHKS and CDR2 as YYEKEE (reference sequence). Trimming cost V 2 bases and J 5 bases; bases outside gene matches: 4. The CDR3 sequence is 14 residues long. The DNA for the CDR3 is TGTGCCAGCAGCTTAAACGGGAGGGGAGATACGCAGTATTTT. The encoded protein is CASSLNGRGDTQYF.

CDR3 region: CASSLAAGGQETQYF. The CDR3 nucleotides read TGTGCCAGCAGCTTAGCCGCGGGGGGGCAAGAGACCCAGTACTTC. This chain links TRBV7-2 with TRBJ2-5; 9 bases fit TRBD2. The ends lost 0 bases at V and 2 bases at J; junction bases unmatched: 1. CDR3 length: 15 amino acids. Germline CDR1 and CDR2: SGHTA and FQGNSA.

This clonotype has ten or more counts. This CDR3 reads CASSFGAEDTQYF. DNA for the CDR3: TGTGCCAGCAGTTTTGGGGCAGAGGATACGCAGTATTTT. This chain uses TRBV27 with TRBJ2-3; the D gene is possibly TRBD1 (5 bases). The CDR3 has 13 residues. Trimming shortened V by 3 bases and J by 6 bases, and 10 bases separated the two germline ends. Germline assignment: CDR1 MNHEY and CDR2 SMNVEV (reference sequence).

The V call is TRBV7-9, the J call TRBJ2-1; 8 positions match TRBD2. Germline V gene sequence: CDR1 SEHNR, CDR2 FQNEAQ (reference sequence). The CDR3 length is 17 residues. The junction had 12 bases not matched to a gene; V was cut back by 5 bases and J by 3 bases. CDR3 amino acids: CASSPKGAGGFYNEQFF. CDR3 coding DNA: TGTGCCAGCAGCCCTAAAGGGGCGGGGGGTTTCTACAATGAGCAGTTCTTC.

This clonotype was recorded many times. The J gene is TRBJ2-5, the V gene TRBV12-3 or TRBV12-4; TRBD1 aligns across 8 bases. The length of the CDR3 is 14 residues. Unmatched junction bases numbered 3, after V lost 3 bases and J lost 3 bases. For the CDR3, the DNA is TGTGCCAGCAGTTTTGGGACAGGTGAAGAGACCCAGTACTTC. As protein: CASSFGTGEETQYF.

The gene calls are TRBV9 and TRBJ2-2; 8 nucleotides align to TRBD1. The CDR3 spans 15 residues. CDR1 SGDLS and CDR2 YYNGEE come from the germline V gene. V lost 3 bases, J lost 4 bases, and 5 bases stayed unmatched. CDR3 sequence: CASSAGDRFTGELFF. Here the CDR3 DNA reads TGTGCCAGCAGCGCTGGGGACAGGTTCACCGGGGAGCTGTTTTTT.

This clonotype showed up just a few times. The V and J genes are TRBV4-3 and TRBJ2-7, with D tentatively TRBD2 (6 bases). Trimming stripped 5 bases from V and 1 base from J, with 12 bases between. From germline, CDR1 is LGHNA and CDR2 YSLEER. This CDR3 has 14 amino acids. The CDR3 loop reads CASSYGAGSYEQYF. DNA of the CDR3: TGCGCCAGCAGCTACGGTGCGGGATCCTACGAGCAGTACTTC.

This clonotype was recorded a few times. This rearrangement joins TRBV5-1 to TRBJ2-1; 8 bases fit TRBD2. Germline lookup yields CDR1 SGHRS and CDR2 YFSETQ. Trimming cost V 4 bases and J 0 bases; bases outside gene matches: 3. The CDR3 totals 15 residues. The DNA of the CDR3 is TGCGCCAGCAGCCAGGGACTAGACTCCTACAATGAGCAGTTCTTC. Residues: CASSQGLDSYNEQFF. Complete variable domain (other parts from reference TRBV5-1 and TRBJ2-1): KAGVTQTPRYLIKTRGQQVTLSCSPISGHRSVSWYQQTPGQGLQFLFEYFSETQRNKGNFPGRFSGRQFSNSRSEMNVSTLELGDSALYLCASSQGLDSYNEQFFGPGTRLTVL.

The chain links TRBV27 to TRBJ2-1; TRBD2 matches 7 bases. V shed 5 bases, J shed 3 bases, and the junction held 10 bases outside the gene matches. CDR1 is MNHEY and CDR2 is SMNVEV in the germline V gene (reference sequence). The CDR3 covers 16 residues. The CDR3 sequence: CASSPPSTSDYNEQFF. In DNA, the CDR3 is TGTGCCAGCAGTCCGCCGTCAACTAGCGACTACAATGAGCAGTTCTTC.

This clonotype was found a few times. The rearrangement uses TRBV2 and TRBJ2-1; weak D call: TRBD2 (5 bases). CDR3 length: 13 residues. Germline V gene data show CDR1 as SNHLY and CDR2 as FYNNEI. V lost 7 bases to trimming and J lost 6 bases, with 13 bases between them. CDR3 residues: CASTGGPLNEQFF. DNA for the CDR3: TGTGCCAGCACCGGCGGGCCACTCAATGAGCAGTTCTTC.

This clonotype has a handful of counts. The CDR3 sequence: CASSVAGTGSYEQYF. CDR3 DNA sequence: TGTGCCAGCAGCGTAGCCGGGACAGGATCCTACGAGCAGTACTTC. The rearrangement joins TRBV5-5 to TRBJ2-7; 8 bases align to TRBD1. V gave up 4 bases and J gave up 1 base; unmatched junction bases: 7. From germline, CDR1 is SGHKS and CDR2 YYEKEE (reference sequence). The CDR3 is 15 residues long.

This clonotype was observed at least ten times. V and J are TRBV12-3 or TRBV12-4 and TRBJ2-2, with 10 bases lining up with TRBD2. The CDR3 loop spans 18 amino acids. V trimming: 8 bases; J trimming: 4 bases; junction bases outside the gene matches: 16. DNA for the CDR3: TGTGCCAGCCTAACAACTTACCCGGGACTAGCGCCCACCGGGGAGCTGTTTTTT. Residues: CASLTTYPGLAPTGELFF.

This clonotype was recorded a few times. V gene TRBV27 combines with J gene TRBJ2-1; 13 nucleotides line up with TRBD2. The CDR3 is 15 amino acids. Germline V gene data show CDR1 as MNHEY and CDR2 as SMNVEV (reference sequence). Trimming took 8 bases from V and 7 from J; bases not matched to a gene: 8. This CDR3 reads CASLKRTSGGNEQFF. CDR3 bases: TGTGCCAGCTTGAAAAGGACTAGCGGGGGAAATGAGCAGTTCTTC.

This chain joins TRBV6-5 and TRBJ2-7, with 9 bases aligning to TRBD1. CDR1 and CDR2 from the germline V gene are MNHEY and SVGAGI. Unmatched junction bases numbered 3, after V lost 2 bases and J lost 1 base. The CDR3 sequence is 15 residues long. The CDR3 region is CASSYLDRGSYEQYF. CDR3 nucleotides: TGTGCCAGCAGTTACCTGGACAGGGGTTCCTACGAGCAGTACTTC.

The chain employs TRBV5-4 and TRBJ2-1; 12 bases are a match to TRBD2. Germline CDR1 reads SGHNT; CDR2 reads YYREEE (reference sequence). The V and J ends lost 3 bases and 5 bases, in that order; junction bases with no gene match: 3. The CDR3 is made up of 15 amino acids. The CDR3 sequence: CASSSRLAGDNEQFF. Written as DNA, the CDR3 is TGTGCCAGCAGCTCCCGACTAGCGGGGGACAATGAGCAGTTCTTC.

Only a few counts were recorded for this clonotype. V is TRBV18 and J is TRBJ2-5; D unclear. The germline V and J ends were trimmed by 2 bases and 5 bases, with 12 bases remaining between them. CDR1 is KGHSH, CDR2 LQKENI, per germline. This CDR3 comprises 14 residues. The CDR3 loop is CASSPVSLRETQYF. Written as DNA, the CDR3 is TGTGCCAGCTCACCAGTATCCCTCAGGGAGACCCAGTACTTC.

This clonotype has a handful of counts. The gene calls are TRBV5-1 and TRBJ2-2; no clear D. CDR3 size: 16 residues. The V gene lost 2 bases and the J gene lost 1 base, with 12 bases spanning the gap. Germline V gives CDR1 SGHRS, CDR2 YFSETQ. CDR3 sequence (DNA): TGCGCCAGCAGCTTTAGTCGTCAGAAGAACACCGGGGAGCTGTTTTTT. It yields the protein CASSFSRQKNTGELFF.

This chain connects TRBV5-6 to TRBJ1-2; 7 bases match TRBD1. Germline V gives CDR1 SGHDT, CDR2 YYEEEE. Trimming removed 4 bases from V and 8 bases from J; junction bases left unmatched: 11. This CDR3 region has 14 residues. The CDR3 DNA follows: TGTGCCAGCAGCGAGACAGGGTTTTCGGAAGGCTACACCTTC. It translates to CASSETGFSEGYTF.

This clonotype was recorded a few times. The CDR3 sequence is CSLGREITDTQYF. The CDR3 DNA sequence: TGCAGCTTAGGACGGGAGATCACAGATACGCAGTATTTT. The chain recombines TRBV20-1 with TRBJ2-3; possibly TRBD2 for D (6 bases). CDR3 length equals 13 residues. CDR1 and CDR2 (germline): DFQATT, SNEGSKA (reference sequence).

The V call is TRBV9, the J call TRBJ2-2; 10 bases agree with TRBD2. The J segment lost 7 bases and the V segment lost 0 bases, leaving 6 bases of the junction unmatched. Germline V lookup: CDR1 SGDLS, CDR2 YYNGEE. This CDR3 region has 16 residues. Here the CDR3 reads CASSVELAGGFGELFF. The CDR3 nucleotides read TGTGCCAGCAGCGTAGAGTTAGCGGGAGGTTTCGGGGAGCTGTTTTTT.